The following is a T cell receptor (beta chain) sequence with its context. The CDR3 spans 15 residues. V gave up 5 bases and J gave up 5 bases; unmatched junction bases: 7. Per the germline V gene, CDR1 is LNHDA and CDR2 is SQIVND (reference sequence). This entry comes from a study of blood T cell repertoires in COVID-19. Assay used: immunoSEQ multiplex PCR; TCRdb lists only in-frame clones, some missing. The sample has approximately 180,000 clones, 70% to 85% seen once. The source material was PBMCs or T cells enriched from blood (not recorded which). The sequence derives from a man aged 45 to 65 who had recovered from COVID-19. The chain joins TRBV19 to TRBJ2-3, with 10 bases matching TRBD2. This chain's CDR3 is CASSESGGGLDTQYF. CDR3 bases: TGTGCCAGTAGTGAAAGCGGGGGGGGGTTAGATACGCAGTATTTT. The complete variable domain, with remaining parts taken from reference TRBV19 and TRBJ2-3, reads DGGITQSPKYLFRKEGQNVTLSCEQNLNHDAMYWYRQDPGQGLRLIYYSQIVNDFQKGDIAEGYSVSREKKESFPLTVTSAQKNPTAFYLCASSESGGGLDTQYFGPGTRLTVL.